Given below is one T cell receptor (beta chain) in context. Treatment specified: randomized to nivolumab then ipilimumab (arm A) or the reverse (arm B). From thawed PBMCs, live CD3+CD8+ cells negative for CD19 and CD56 were sorted. This CDR3 spans 15 amino acids. CDR1 and CDR2 from the germline V gene are SGHTS and YDEGEE. V lost 2 bases and J 3 bases, leaving 14 bases between the germline ends. These data are taken from a study of sequential checkpoint blockade in melanoma. Data came from immunoSEQ multiplex PCR; TCRdb stores just in-frame clones and leaves some out. Among roughly 20,000 clones, roughly four fifths were seen once, and the ten largest hold over 50%.

Specimen: CD8+ T cells sorted from blood (inferred from file names), collected from a patient given nivolumab and ipilimumab in sequence. This chain joins TRBV5-8 and TRBJ1-2, with D possibly matching TRBD1 (6 bases). The source of this sequence is a human donor with melanoma. Written as DNA, the CDR3 is TGTGCCAGCAGCTTTAGACCCCGGACAGACTATGGCTACACCTTC. Its protein product is CASSFRPRTDYGYTF.